The next 31 T cell receptor beta chains were all read from a single sample in a study of cytomegalovirus exposure and HLA in healthy donors. This table comes from immunoSEQ multiplex PCR, and its TCRdb copy is limited to in-frame clones, with some not included. The sample records about 200,000 clones, 75% to 90% being singletons. Sequencing input: PBMCs. These receptors all come from a woman aged 18 to 35 in good health and CMV-seronegative.

The J gene is TRBJ1-3, the V gene TRBV27; D ambiguous. Germline assignment: CDR1 MNHEY and CDR2 SMNVEV (reference sequence). The CDR3 has 15 amino acids. V shed 1 base and J shed 1 base, with 8 bases lying between them. DNA of the CDR3: TGTGCCAGCAGTTTATATCCGGGGTCTGGAAACACCATATATTTT. Amino acid sequence: CASSLYPGSGNTIYF.

This chain joins TRBV4-1 and TRBJ2-6; 8 nucleotides line up with TRBD1. The CDR3 totals 18 residues. Trimming cost V 5 bases and J 1 base; bases outside gene matches: 10. The germline V gene encodes CDR1 MGHRA and CDR2 YSYEKL. The CDR3 region is CASSETFRGRSGANVLTF. Written as DNA, the CDR3 is TGCGCCAGCAGCGAAACGTTCAGGGGGCGGTCTGGGGCCAACGTCCTGACTTTC.

The chain has TRBV5-1 and TRBJ2-5, with 14 bases fitting TRBD2. Germline trimming cut 5 bases from V and 2 bases from J; bases unmatched to any gene: 11. The CDR3 extends over 18 amino acids. Germline V CDR1 and CDR2: SGHRS, YFSETQ. CDR3 bases: TGCGCCAGCAGGTACCGGACTAGCGGGGGGAATTCTCAAGAGACCCAGTACTTC. Protein product: CASRYRTSGGNSQETQYF.

J is TRBJ2-3 and V is TRBV29-1, with 8 bases matching TRBD2. The CDR3 loop spans 16 amino acids. Germline assignment: CDR1 SQVTM and CDR2 ANQGSEA. V lost 3 bases and J lost 1; bases outside the gene matches: 9. CDR3 in amino acids: CSVEGSSGGRTDTQYF. In DNA form, the CDR3 reads TGCAGCGTTGAGGGATCAAGCGGGGGACGCACAGATACGCAGTATTTT.

This clone appeared once. The chain combines TRBV2 with TRBJ2-5; D possibly corresponds to TRBD2 (5 bases). Trimming shortened V by 4 bases and J by 5 bases, and 14 bases separated the two germline ends. Germline CDR1 and CDR2: SNHLY and FYNNEI. The CDR3 loop spans 14 amino acids. The chain's CDR3 is CASSVRELLETQYF. CDR3 bases: TGTGCCAGCAGTGTGAGGGAATTATTGGAGACCCAGTACTTC.

This clone has at least ten counts. This sample includes further DNA sequences coding for the same CDR3. The chain has TRBV6-1 and TRBJ2-1; D unresolved. Germline assignment: CDR1 MNHNS and CDR2 SASEGT. This CDR3 has 13 residues. V gave up 6 bases and J gave up 4 bases, with 10 bases separating them. CDR3 protein: CASRRSPYNEQFF. The CDR3 bases are TGTGCCAGCAGGCGGTCTCCTTACAATGAGCAGTTCTTC.

V usage is TRBV10-3 and J usage is TRBJ1-5; D may be TRBD1 (5 bases). Germline assignment: CDR1 ENHRY and CDR2 SYGVKD. CDR3 length equals 13 residues. Between the trimmed V and J ends, which lost 2 bases and 5 bases, there was a span of 7 bases. DNA for the CDR3: TGTGCCATCAGTGAGGGGGGTTATCAGCCCCAGCATTTT. Translated, it gives CAISEGGYQPQHF.

In nucleotides, the CDR3 is TGTGCCACCAGCAGAGAAATAGCGGGGGCCACCGGGGAGCTGTTTTTT. It yields the protein CATSREIAGATGELFF. The chain links TRBV15 to TRBJ2-2; 9 bases match TRBD2. The length of the CDR3 is 16 residues. CDR1 is LNHNV and CDR2 is YYDKDF in the germline V gene (reference sequence). J was trimmed by 4 bases and V by 0 bases; bases with no gene match: 3.

V gene TRBV7-2 combines with J gene TRBJ1-2, with D perhaps matching TRBD1 (5 bases). The germline CDR1 and CDR2 sequences are SGHTA and FQGNSA. Trimming pared 1 base from V and 7 bases from J, leaving 19 bases between. The CDR3 length is 16 residues. Here the CDR3 reads CASSLGSAGRFGGYTF. In DNA form, the CDR3 reads TGTGCCAGCAGCTTAGGGTCGGCAGGGCGGTTTGGTGGCTACACCTTC.

This rearrangement joins TRBV25-1 to TRBJ1-3; D remains unclear. CDR1 and CDR2 from the germline V gene are MGHDK and SYGVNS. The V end was cut by 4 bases, the J end by 0 bases, with 16 bases between. This CDR3 region has 17 residues. CDR3 loop: CASSAGLWQYSGNTIYF. The CDR3 region has the DNA TGTGCCAGCAGTGCCGGTTTATGGCAGTACTCTGGAAACACCATATATTTT.

The chain recombines TRBV20-1 with TRBJ1-1; tentatively, D is TRBD1 (5 bases). V was cut by 3 bases and J by 6 bases, with 8 bases left in between. From germline, CDR1 is DFQATT and CDR2 SNEGSKA (reference sequence). The CDR3 is 11 residues long. For the CDR3, the DNA is TGCAGTGCTAGGGGACTGCCTGAAGCTTTCTTT. Its protein product is CSARGLPEAFF.

This clone came up once. This chain joins TRBV9 and TRBJ1-5; a possible D gene is TRBD1 (5 bases). This CDR3 spans 15 amino acids. V was shortened by 3 bases and J by 7 bases, with 17 bases between the two germline ends. Germline CDR1 is SGDLS and CDR2 is YYNGEE. The CDR3: CASSATGGDSQPQHF. DNA of the CDR3: TGTGCCAGCAGCGCCACCGGAGGGGATAGCCAGCCCCAGCATTTT.

The gene calls are TRBV28 and TRBJ1-2; D ambiguous. Between the trimmed V and J ends, which lost 4 bases and 0 bases, there was a span of 12 bases. Germline CDR1 MDHEN, CDR2 SYDVKM. This CDR3 contains 15 residues. The CDR3, as DNA: TGTGCCAGCAGTTATTCAGGTACCCCTAACTATGGCTACACCTTC. It specifies CASSYSGTPNYGYTF.

The genes are TRBV10-3 and TRBJ2-1; D possibly uses TRBD1 or TRBD2 (6 bases each). Germline assignment: CDR1 ENHRY and CDR2 SYGVKD. This CDR3 contains 15 residues. Trimming took off 11 bases at V and 8 bases at J, with 25 bases between the two ends. In DNA form, the CDR3 reads TGTGCCGTGGAGGGTGGGACATTAACCGGAGATGAGCAGTTCTTC. Translated: CAVEGGTLTGDEQFF.

This rearrangement joins TRBV29-1 to TRBJ1-1, with unresolved D. The CDR3 runs to 13 residues. Trimming left V 4 bases short and J 2 bases short, with 11 bases between. CDR1 is SQVTM and CDR2 is ANQGSEA in the germline V gene. The CDR3 sequence: CSVAGNPNTEAFF. CDR3 coding DNA: TGCAGCGTTGCCGGGAACCCAAACACTGAAGCTTTCTTT.

V and J are TRBV11-1 and TRBJ1-1; 8 positions match TRBD1. The CDR3 is 16 residues long. CDR1 and CDR2 (germline): SGHAT, FQDESV (reference sequence). The junction had 9 bases not matched to a gene; V was cut back by 1 base and J by 5 bases. CDR3: CASSLVEQGGETEAFF. The CDR3, as DNA: TGTGCCAGCAGCTTAGTAGAACAGGGGGGAGAGACTGAAGCTTTCTTT.

The chain recombines TRBV15 with TRBJ2-7; 7 bases align to TRBD2. From germline, CDR1 is LNHNV and CDR2 YYDKDF (reference sequence). This CDR3 contains 14 residues. V dropped 0 bases and J dropped 7; count of bases not matched to a gene: 6. The CDR3 loop reads CATSRDLAGDEQYF. DNA for the CDR3: TGTGCCACCAGCAGAGATCTGGCGGGAGATGAGCAGTACTTC.

The chain joins TRBV14 to TRBJ2-7, with D maybe TRBD2 (6 bases). The length of the CDR3 is 15 residues. Deletions cut 8 bases from V and 1 base from J, with 18 bases between. CDR1 and CDR2 from the germline V gene are SGHDN and FVKESK. CDR3 coding DNA: TGTGCCAGCTCCCAGGGAGGCGGACTATCCTACGAGCAGTACTTC. It yields the protein CASSQGGGLSYEQYF.

This clone occurred once. The CDR3 loop reads CASIPVDGYGYTF. The CDR3 nucleotides read TGTGCCAGCATCCCGGTCGATGGTTATGGCTACACCTTC. This sequence joins TRBV7-2 and TRBJ1-2; no reliable D call. The ends were cut back, 7 bases at V and 5 bases at J, with 14 bases in the middle. CDR1 and CDR2 from the germline V gene are SGHTA and FQGNSA. The CDR3 sequence is 13 residues long.

This clone has just a few counts. The chain uses TRBV6-6 and TRBJ1-4, with a possible D match to TRBD1 (5 bases). The CDR3 is 15 amino acids. Trimming took off 5 bases at V and 8 bases at J, with 18 bases between the two ends. From germline, CDR1 is MNHNY and CDR2 SVGAGI (reference sequence). The chain's CDR3 is CASSLRIGAREKLFF. The CDR3 nucleotides are TGTGCCAGCAGTCTACGAATAGGGGCGAGGGAAAAACTGTTTTTT.

The chain couples TRBV7-2 to TRBJ1-2, with D possibly matching TRBD1 (5 bases). The CDR3 length is 17 residues. Germline V lookup: CDR1 SGHTA, CDR2 FQGNSA. Between the trimmed V and J ends, which lost 3 bases and 4 bases, there was a span of 21 bases. The CDR3 loop reads CASSFRLPGITAYGYTF. CDR3 DNA sequence: TGTGCCAGCAGCTTTCGCCTCCCAGGGATTACGGCCTATGGCTACACCTTC.

The DNA of the CDR3 is TGTGCCAGCAGCCAGGGACAGGGGGTTTCCTACGAGCAGTACTTC. It is translated as CASSQGQGVSYEQYF. The V and J genes are TRBV9 and TRBJ2-7; the match to TRBD1 covers 11 bases. CDR1 and CDR2 from the germline V gene are SGDLS and YYNGEE. The J segment lost 1 base and the V segment lost 4 bases, leaving 4 bases of the junction unmatched. The length of the CDR3 is 15 residues.

The chain carries TRBV30 and TRBJ1-5; weak D call: TRBD1 (6 bases). Germline CDR1 reads GTSNPN; CDR2 reads SVGIG (reference sequence). Trimming cost V 5 bases and J 7 bases, with 15 bases left between them. The CDR3 totals 13 residues. The CDR3 region is CAWAPGARQPQHF. The DNA for the CDR3 is TGTGCCTGGGCCCCAGGGGCTCGACAGCCCCAGCATTTT.

Here the CDR3 reads CASSKEAGEGEQYF. The CDR3 bases are TGCGCCAGCAGCAAAGAAGCGGGAGAAGGCGAGCAGTACTTC. The chain uses TRBV5-1 and TRBJ2-7, with 8 bases that match TRBD2. The junction had 9 bases not matched to a gene; V was cut back by 4 bases and J by 6 bases. The CDR3 spans 14 residues. Germline CDR1 SGHRS, CDR2 YFSETQ.

This clone has a single count. CDR3 amino acids: CASSPMGGGYLRGTDTQYF. CDR3 nucleotide sequence: TGCGCCAGCAGCCCCATGGGCGGGGGGTACCTACGGGGCACAGATACGCAGTATTTT. The genes are TRBV4-1 and TRBJ2-3; 8 bases are shared with TRBD2. V dropped 4 bases and J dropped 1; count of bases not matched to a gene: 16. This CDR3 has 19 residues. Germline loops: CDR1 MGHRA, CDR2 YSYEKL.

A few counts support this clone. The chain couples TRBV6-5 to TRBJ1-6, with unresolved D. Germline lookup yields CDR1 MNHEY and CDR2 SVGAGI. With 5 bases removed from V and 7 bases from J, the gap between germline ends came to 15 bases. The CDR3 extends over 15 amino acids. The CDR3 DNA is TGTGCCAGCAGTCTTGGGCAGGTGAGGAATTCACCCCTCCACTTT. Protein sequence: CASSLGQVRNSPLHF.

The chain recombines TRBV6-5 with TRBJ1-5; D gene unclear. The CDR3 has 15 residues. The germline CDR1 and CDR2 sequences are MNHEY and SVGAGI. The germline V and J ends were trimmed by 4 bases and 3 bases, with 13 bases remaining between them. For the CDR3, the DNA is TGTGCCAGCAGTTCCCTTGGAGGGTACAATCAGCCCCAGCATTTT. It translates to CASSSLGGYNQPQHF.

This chain uses TRBV7-9 with TRBJ2-3, with D possibly being TRBD1 or TRBD2 (6 bases each). The CDR3 length is 17 residues. Trimming left V 4 bases short and J 0 bases short, with 17 bases between. Germline CDR1 is SEHNR and CDR2 is FQNEAQ (reference sequence). For the CDR3, the DNA is TGTGCCAGCAGCTCCCCGAGGGGGGCCATCAGCACAGATACGCAGTATTTT. Translating it yields CASSSPRGAISTDTQYF.

CDR3 amino acids: CASSLTQGNTIYF. The DNA for the CDR3 is TGTGCCAGCAGCTTAACACAGGGAAACACCATATATTTT. V gene TRBV7-3 combines with J gene TRBJ1-3; D gene uncertain. V lost 0 bases to trimming and J lost 4 bases, with 4 bases between them. CDR3 length equals 13 residues. CDR1 is SGHTA, CDR2 FQGTGA, per germline.

As DNA, the CDR3 is TGTGCCAGCAGCTTAGGGACTTCCTACAATGAGCAGTTCTTC. This encodes CASSLGTSYNEQFF. The chain carries TRBV5-6 and TRBJ2-1, with D tentatively TRBD2 (6 bases). Germline V gene lookup returns CDR1 SGHDT and CDR2 YYEEEE. CDR3 length equals 14 residues. Deletions cut 2 bases from V and 1 base from J, with 7 bases between.

The V gene is TRBV30, the J gene TRBJ2-7; 7 bases line up with TRBD1. CDR3 length: 15 amino acids. CDR1 is GTSNPN, CDR2 SVGIG, per germline (reference sequence). V dropped 0 bases and J dropped 3; count of bases not matched to a gene: 8. This CDR3 reads CAWSVGTDSNYEQYF. The CDR3 nucleotides read TGTGCCTGGAGTGTAGGGACAGACTCAAACTACGAGCAGTACTTC.